Shown below are 29 T cell receptor beta chains from a single sample sequenced in a study of identical twins. TCRdb redid the calling of the 5' RACE reads with MiXCR, one entry per CDR3 protein. The table has 700,000 or so distinct CDR3 sequences, around 8.3% seen once. This sample was shared with a second study, whose subject was yellow fever vaccine responses in identical twins.

Sequencing was performed on PBMCs. The receptors derive from a woman aged 18 to 35 in good health.

This clonotype was counted many times. The chain has TRBV5-1 and TRBJ1-1, with 8 bases aligning to TRBD1. The CDR3 contains 14 residues. Germline-derived CDR1 and CDR2 are SGHRS and YFSETQ. V shed 5 bases, J shed 1 base, and the junction held 4 bases outside the gene matches. In DNA, the CDR3 is TGCGCCAGCAGACGGGACAGGAGGAACACTGAAGCTTTCTTT. Translated: CASRRDRRNTEAFF. Supplemented by reference TRBV5-1 and TRBJ1-1, the full variable domain reads KAGVTQTPRYLIKTRGQQVTLSCSPISGHRSVSWYQQTPGQGLQFLFEYFSETQRNKGNFPGRFSGRQFSNSRSEMNVSTLELGDSALYLCASRRDRRNTEAFFGQGTRLTVV.

The chain is built from TRBV29-1 and TRBJ2-1; TRBD2 aligns across 9 bases. The CDR3 totals 16 residues. J lost 1 base, V lost 1 base, and 5 bases had no gene match. CDR1 and CDR2 (germline): SQVTM, ANQGSEA. The CDR3 coding sequence is TGCAGCGTTGAAGGGGCGGGGGGGCTTTCCTACAATGAGCAGTTCTTC. It is translated as CSVEGAGGLSYNEQFF.

There are a few counts of this clonotype. The chain combines TRBV25-1 with TRBJ1-4; 8 bases are shared with TRBD1. Germline V gene data show CDR1 as MGHDK and CDR2 as SYGVNS. Losses at the gene ends were 3 bases for V and 11 bases for J; bases not matched to a gene: 11. The CDR3 spans 15 residues. The CDR3 DNA is TGTGCCAGCAGTGATACCGGGACAGGTGTCGGGAAACTGTTTTTT. The encoded protein is CASSDTGTGVGKLFF.

This clonotype was seen more than once but under ten times. The V call is TRBV7-9, the J call TRBJ2-7; no definite D call. The V gene's germline CDR1 is SEHNR and CDR2 FQNEAQ (reference sequence). Trimming left V 4 bases short and J 1 base short, with 14 bases between. This CDR3 contains 15 residues. The CDR3 region has the DNA TGTGCCAGCAGCTCCTTAGGAGTGAGATCCTACGAGCAGTACTTC. Translated: CASSSLGVRSYEQYF.

The chain couples TRBV28 to TRBJ2-7, with 9 bases lining up with TRBD1. V shed 3 bases, J shed 2 bases, and the junction held 8 bases outside the gene matches. The V gene's germline CDR1 is MDHEN and CDR2 SYDVKM. The length of the CDR3 is 16 residues. CDR3 amino acids: CASSFLGDRVTYEQYF. CDR3 DNA sequence: TGTGCCAGCAGTTTTCTTGGGGACAGGGTAACCTACGAGCAGTACTTC.

As DNA, the CDR3 is TGTGCCAGCACCCGTCAAGGGGAGGGGAGTGAAAAACTGTTTTTT. It encodes CASTRQGEGSEKLFF. The J gene is TRBJ1-4, the V gene TRBV7-9; D might be TRBD1 (5 bases). This CDR3 has 15 amino acids. V was pared by 7 bases and J by 7 bases, with 19 bases between. Per the germline V gene, CDR1 is SEHNR and CDR2 is FQNEAQ (reference sequence).

The CDR3: CASSFLMIRGLENSPLHF. The CDR3 DNA sequence: TGTGCCAGCAGTTTTCTAATGATTAGGGGGCTTGAGAATTCACCCCTCCACTTT. The chain combines TRBV12-3 or TRBV12-4 with TRBJ1-6, with 7 bases identical to TRBD1. The V segment lost 3 bases and the J segment 7 bases; nucleotides outside the gene matches: 15. The CDR3 sequence is 18 residues long.

This chain links TRBV6-2 or TRBV6-3 with TRBJ2-2; D is perhaps TRBD2 (5 bases). The germline CDR1 and CDR2 sequences are MNHEY and SVGEGT. The CDR3 runs 14 residues. V lost 6 bases and J lost 8, with 16 bases in between. The CDR3 nucleotides are TGTGCCAGCAGGGACCCTGGGAGAGGAGGGGAGCTGTTTTTT. It is translated as CASRDPGRGGELFF.

The V and J genes are TRBV27 and TRBJ2-3; 10 positions agree with TRBD2. Germline CDR1 and CDR2: MNHEY and SMNVEV (reference sequence). V trimming: 3 bases; J trimming: 4 bases; junction bases outside the gene matches: 4. The CDR3 is 15 residues long. CDR3 in DNA: TGTGCCAGCAGTTTGCGGCTAGCGGGAGCAGATACGCAGTATTTT. Its translation is CASSLRLAGADTQYF.

The table lists this clonotype with a few counts. The chain combines TRBV7-8 with TRBJ1-2; no definite D call. Germline CDR1 and CDR2: SGHVS and FQNEAQ. The CDR3 sequence is 15 residues long. V lost 1 base, J lost 5 bases, and 14 bases lay in between. CDR3 DNA: TGTGCCAGCAGCTTAGAATCAAGATACGAGTATGGCTACACCTTC. This codes for CASSLESRYEYGYTF.

This chain connects TRBV25-1 to TRBJ2-7; possibly TRBD1 for D (6 bases). This CDR3 comprises 15 residues. Deletions cut 6 bases from V and 5 bases from J, with 20 bases between. Germline V gene data show CDR1 as MGHDK and CDR2 as SYGVNS. The CDR3 DNA reads as TGTGCCAGCAGCGCTGGACAGCCAGGGTTCAACGAGCAGTACTTC. Its protein product is CASSAGQPGFNEQYF.

This clonotype occurred many times. The chain combines TRBV29-1 with TRBJ2-1; D is tentatively TRBD1 or TRBD2 (5 bases each). Trimming cost V 8 bases and J 3 bases, with 14 bases left between them. This CDR3 is built from 13 residues. In germline, CDR1 is SQVTM, CDR2 ANQGSEA. CDR3 nucleotides: TGCAGCTCGGCCGGGACGGACTACAATGAGCAGTTCTTC. This codes for CSSAGTDYNEQFF.

The CDR3 DNA is TGTGCCAGCAGCCCGTGGGACAGGTCCTCCTACGAGCAGTACTTC. Encoded protein: CASSPWDRSSYEQYF. V gene TRBV5-6 combines with J gene TRBJ2-7, with TRBD1 matching over 8 bases. Looked up from germline, CDR1 is SGHDT and CDR2 is YYEEEE. The trim removed 4 bases at V and 0 bases at J, leaving 6 bases unmatched. The CDR3 length is 15 residues.

This chain connects TRBV2 to TRBJ2-7, with D uncertain. Trimming cost V 7 bases and J 0 bases, with 10 bases left between them. Germline loops: CDR1 SNHLY, CDR2 FYNNEI. The CDR3 length is 13 residues. The CDR3 reads CASNRLSSYEQYF. CDR3 sequence (DNA): TGTGCCAGCAATCGTCTCAGCTCCTACGAGCAGTACTTC.

This clonotype was counted only a few times. The chain joins TRBV9 to TRBJ2-3; D tentatively fits TRBD1 or TRBD2 (5 bases each). Trimming removed 6 bases from V and 4 bases from J, with 9 bases in between. The germline CDR1 and CDR2 sequences are SGDLS and YYNGEE. The CDR3 totals 12 residues. DNA for the CDR3: TGTGCCAGCAAGGGGACCCCAGATACGCAGTATTTT. As protein: CASKGTPDTQYF.

This clonotype appeared a few times. This sequence joins TRBV20-1 and TRBJ1-1; D gene unclear. The germline V gene has CDR1 DFQATT and CDR2 SNEGSKA (reference sequence). V lost 2 bases, J lost 3 bases, and 7 bases lay in between. This CDR3 contains 12 residues. The CDR3 protein is CSARLRDTEAFF. CDR3 in DNA: TGCAGTGCTAGACTCCGGGACACTGAAGCTTTCTTT.

This rearrangement joins TRBV12-3 or TRBV12-4 to TRBJ2-3; a possible D gene is TRBD1 (6 bases). V shed 6 bases and J shed 7 bases, with 20 bases lying between them. The CDR3 loop spans 15 amino acids. The CDR3 nucleotides read TGTGCCAGCAGGGGCTACAGGGCCCAAGTAAATACGCAGTATTTT. Translated, it gives CASRGYRAQVNTQYF.

This chain links TRBV7-2 with TRBJ2-5, with TRBD1 as a possible D gene (7 bases). From germline, CDR1 is SGHTA and CDR2 FQGNSA. Trimming took 4 bases from V and 2 from J, leaving 35 bases between them. The length of the CDR3 is 22 residues. CDR3 sequence reads: CASSYLGGGEPLPNLIQETQYF. The CDR3 region has the DNA TGTGCCAGCAGCTACCTAGGAGGGGGCGAGCCACTCCCAAATTTAATACAAGAGACCCAGTACTTC. Based on the CDR3 plus reference TRBV7-2 and TRBJ2-5, the full variable domain is GAGVSQSPSNKVTEKGKDVELRCDPISGHTALYWYRQSLGQGLEFLIYFQGNSAPDKSGLPSDRFSAERTGGSVSTLTIQRTQQEDSAVYLCASSYLGGGEPLPNLIQETQYFGPGTRLLVL.

The genes are TRBV20-1 and TRBJ1-4; 8 nucleotides align to TRBD1. Trimming cost V 0 bases and J 6 bases; bases outside gene matches: 6. The CDR3 totals 15 residues. CDR1 DFQATT and CDR2 SNEGSKA come from the germline V gene (reference sequence). The CDR3 protein is CSARDMAGGHEKLFF. DNA of the CDR3: TGCAGTGCTAGAGATATGGCAGGGGGCCATGAAAAACTGTTTTTT.

At least ten counts were recorded for this clonotype. The V and J genes are TRBV12-3 or TRBV12-4 and TRBJ2-5, with TRBD2 matching over 8 bases. V was pared by 5 bases and J by 5 bases, with 13 bases of the junction left unmatched. The CDR3 contains 16 residues. DNA of the CDR3: TGTGCCAGCAGTCCCGCCGGTCCGGGGGGGGCTGAGACCCAGTACTTC. Amino acids: CASSPAGPGGAETQYF.

V and J are TRBV4-3 and TRBJ2-2; D is unclear. Trimming cost V 0 bases and J 4 bases, with 12 bases left between them. Germline CDR1 is LGHNA and CDR2 is YSLEER. The CDR3 covers 16 residues. CDR3 loop: CASSQDRESLTGELFF. In DNA, the CDR3 is TGCGCCAGCAGCCAAGATCGAGAGTCGCTCACCGGGGAGCTGTTTTTT.

The chain carries TRBV5-1 and TRBJ2-3, with TRBD1 as a possible D gene (6 bases). The CDR3 sequence is 14 residues long. The V end lost 6 bases, the J end lost 3 bases, and 14 bases lay between the germline ends. Germline-derived CDR1 and CDR2 are SGHRS and YFSETQ. CDR3 DNA: TGCGCCAGCAACCCAAGCACAGGGACAGATACGCAGTATTTT. Translated: CASNPSTGTDTQYF.

This clonotype turned up a few times. The chain couples TRBV11-2 to TRBJ2-3; 9 bases align to TRBD1. The J segment lost 2 bases and the V segment lost 0 bases, leaving 6 bases of the junction unmatched. Germline V gene lookup returns CDR1 SGHAT and CDR2 FQNNGV. The CDR3 is made up of 17 amino acids. The CDR3 reads CASSLEGRDRDTDTQYF. For the CDR3, the DNA is TGTGCCAGCAGCTTAGAGGGCCGGGACAGGGACACAGATACGCAGTATTTT.

This clonotype was seen repeatedly, ten times or more. The chain links TRBV29-1 to TRBJ2-2; D gene unclear. Between the trimmed V and J ends, which lost 4 bases and 4 bases, there was a span of 10 bases. CDR1 SQVTM and CDR2 ANQGSEA come from the germline V gene. The CDR3 has 13 residues. The CDR3 DNA is TGCAGCGTTGCGTCGGCTCTCACCGGGGAGCTGTTTTTT. As protein: CSVASALTGELFF.

In this sample, this clonotype turned up a few times. The chain has TRBV12-3 or TRBV12-4 and TRBJ2-3; D is undetermined. Trimming removed 4 bases from V and 7 bases from J, with 9 bases in between. This CDR3 is built from 12 residues. CDR3: CASSSEENTQYF. The CDR3 DNA reads as TGTGCCAGCAGTTCAGAAGAGAATACGCAGTATTTT.

In its sample, this clonotype was seen many times. CDR3 nucleotide sequence: TGCAGCGTGGAACGGGGGGAAGAGACCCAGTACTTC. It specifies CSVERGEETQYF. The V and J genes are TRBV29-1 and TRBJ2-5, with TRBD2 identical over 7 bases. The CDR3 extends over 12 amino acids. Germline assignment: CDR1 SQVTM and CDR2 ANQGSEA. With V trimmed by 6 bases and J by 3 bases, 4 bases remained unmatched.

This clonotype came up a few times. J is TRBJ1-4 and V is TRBV25-1; D unclear. Deletions cut 5 bases from V and 7 bases from J, with 17 bases between. Per germline, CDR1 MGHDK and CDR2 SYGVNS. The CDR3 is made up of 15 amino acids. In nucleotides, the CDR3 is TGTGCCAGCAGTCACCCCAGGTGGCTGGGTGAAAAACTGTTTTTT. Amino acids: CASSHPRWLGEKLFF.

The chain carries TRBV11-1 and TRBJ2-1, with TRBD2 matching 14 bases. Unmatched junction bases numbered 7, after V lost 5 bases and J lost 1 base. CDR3 length equals 18 residues. CDR1 is SGHAT, CDR2 FQDESV, per germline (reference sequence). The CDR3 loop reads CASSLWTSGRFSYNEQFF. CDR3 DNA: TGTGCCAGCAGCCTATGGACTAGCGGGAGGTTTTCCTACAATGAGCAGTTCTTC.

In this sample, this clonotype turned up a few times. The chain joins TRBV20-1 to TRBJ1-4; D may be TRBD1 (5 bases). V dropped 7 bases and J dropped 3 bases, with 12 bases sitting between them. This CDR3 is built from 13 residues. In germline, CDR1 is DFQATT, CDR2 SNEGSKA (reference sequence). CDR3 residues: CSVRTIPNEKLFF. The CDR3 nucleotides read TGCAGTGTCCGGACAATCCCTAATGAAAAACTGTTTTTT.